This entry concerns a single T cell receptor (beta chain). The antigen remains unidentified. Donor samples were obtained from healthy Caucasian individuals from Russia, aged about 6 to 100. Donors each provided 7.5 to 10 milliliters of peripheral blood. This CDR3 has 17 amino acids. In germline, CDR1 is SGHRS, CDR2 YFSETQ. Deletions cut 0 bases from V and 0 bases from J, with 14 bases between. This entry is derived from a study of blood T cells in healthy people across ages. Study-level results: PBMCs left unsorted prevented a conclusive naive versus antigen-experienced comparison. Donor CMV status, an unknown factor, possibly confounded changes in expanded clonotypes.

With a J-beta primer mix and a sample-barcoded 5' primer, a second PCR ran roughly 6 to 11 cycles. TCRdb redid the calling of the 5' RACE reads with MiXCR, one entry per CDR3 protein. The table lists about 1.6 million distinct CDR3 sequences, roughly 32% of them singletons. The clonotype was recovered from a woman in her 30s in good health. The chain joins TRBV5-1 to TRBJ2-3; the D gene could be TRBD1 or TRBD2 (6 bases each). Sequencing used blood. The chain's CDR3 is CASSLARGPVSTDTQYF. CDR3 coding DNA: TGCGCCAGCAGCTTGGCCCGGGGGCCCGTTAGCACAGATACGCAGTATTTT.